The 5 T cell receptor beta chains reported below all come from one sample, sequenced in a study. Tregs were sorted as CD4+CD25+CD127-/low cells. TRBV12-4/TRBJ1-2 clonotypes were amplified with adaptor-ligated barcode primers. TCRdb reprocessed the multiplex PCR reads via MiXCR and lists one record per CDR3 protein. The sample lists about 920 distinct CDR3 sequences, around 13% occurring once. Sequenced sample: Tregs sorted from blood. The source is a female donor with breast cancer.

This clonotype is classed as medium-sized. The chain has TRBV12-3 or TRBV12-4 and TRBJ1-2; D unclear. There are 13 residues in the CDR3. Deletions cut 2 bases from V and 6 bases from J, with 10 bases between. The CDR3 reads CASSLSANHGYTF. The DNA for the CDR3 is TGTGCCAGCAGTTTATCGGCCAACCATGGCTACACCTTC.

This clonotype is medium-sized by share. V is TRBV12-3 or TRBV12-4 and J is TRBJ1-2; a possible D gene is TRBD1 (5 bases). Deletions cut 4 bases from V and 4 bases from J, with 10 bases between. This CDR3 is built from 13 residues. The CDR3 loop is CASSSGRLYGYTF. In nucleotides, the CDR3 is TGTGCCAGCAGTTCGGGGCGCCTCTATGGCTACACCTTC.

By its share, this clonotype is large (0.1 to 1%). The chain carries TRBV12-3 or TRBV12-4 and TRBJ1-2; D gene unclear. The CDR3 runs 13 residues. V gave up 6 bases and J gave up 7 bases, with 15 bases separating them. CDR3: CASRITQAGGYTF. The CDR3 DNA sequence: TGTGCCAGCAGAATCACCCAGGCCGGTGGCTACACCTTC.

By frequency in the sample, this clonotype is medium-sized. The chain is built from TRBV12-3 or TRBV12-4 and TRBJ1-2, with D possibly TRBD1 on 5 matching bases. Trimming removed 0 bases at V and 8 bases at J, with 10 bases between. The CDR3 length is 13 residues. CDR3 protein: CASSLARGRGYTF. DNA for the CDR3: TGTGCCAGCAGTTTAGCAAGGGGTCGCGGCTACACCTTC.

By share, this clonotype ranks as medium-sized. The chain combines TRBV12-3 or TRBV12-4 with TRBJ1-2; D unclear. Trimming shortened V by 2 bases and J by 6 bases, and 7 bases separated the two germline ends. CDR3 length: 12 amino acids. DNA for the CDR3: TGTGCCAGCAGTTTAATCGGCGATGGCTACACCTTC. Translation gives CASSLIGDGYTF.